This TCR beta chain was identified in a study of T cell repertoires in cytomegalovirus infection. Study overall: Both a matching HLA type and CMV infection were indicated by public TCR beta signatures.

TCRdb analysed the reads with MiXCR anew, one entry per CDR3 protein. The table includes 290,000 or so distinct CDR3 sequences, about 9.1% detected once. This clonotype showed up many times. The sample consisted of PBMCs. The TCR sequence derives from a human donor in good health (CMV status not recorded). Some clones in this sample may be carry-over from other donors' samples.

CDR3 sequence: CASSFEDLPGANVLTF. The CDR3 DNA sequence: TGTGCCAGCAGTTTCGAGGATTTACCTGGGGCCAACGTCCTGACTTTC. The rearrangement joins TRBV28 to TRBJ2-6; D unresolved. This CDR3 comprises 16 residues. The germline gives CDR1 MDHEN, CDR2 SYDVKM. Trimming took off 3 bases at V and 2 bases at J, with 11 bases between the two ends.